A single T cell receptor (beta chain) is shown here with its context. The antigen is unknown. Libraries of TRB cDNA were made by 5' RACE and carried UMIs. TCRdb re-called the 5' RACE reads and shows each CDR3 protein once, DNA omitted. This sample lists about 63,000 distinct CDR3 sequences; its ten largest clones have 4.8%. This CDR3 is 13 amino acids long. Germline loops: CDR1 MGHDK, CDR2 SYGVNS. The sample originates from a study of CXCR3-negative and CXCR3-positive naive CD8 T cells. Study results and limitations: Memory CD8+ cells showed much lower diversity, while both naive subsets displayed comparably high diversity. TRB CDR3 properties served as the basis for inferring TCR strength, and surface CD5 was comparable between naive subsets. CXCR3-positive naive cells had TRB CDR3s that were more hydrophobic than CXCR3-negative naive cells had.

The sequenced material came from naive CXCR3+ CD8+ T cells from blood. Subset indicated: CD45RO-CCR7+CD27+CD95- naive CD8+ T cells expressing CXCR3 (TNR3+). The sequence was collected from a human donor in good health. Some clones in this sample may be carry-over from other donors' samples. The J gene is TRBJ1-2, the V gene TRBV25-1; without DNA, the TCRdb call of TRBD1 cannot be checked. The CDR3 is CASSTSGTDGYTF.